The T cell receptor beta chain under discussion was sequenced for a study of CD8+ T cells in alopecia areata. The study, taken as a whole, reports: Patients shared TCRs less clearly than mice did, possibly for HLA-related reasons.

After pooling, cutaneous lymph node cells were sorted with CD4, CD8alpha, NKG2D, NKG2ACE and other markers. V lost 4 bases to trimming and J lost 1 base; unmatched junction nucleotides: 10. CDR3 length: 17 amino acids. Germline values: CDR1 FNHDT, CDR2 SITEND (reference sequence). RNA, once extracted, was reverse transcribed into cDNA for use as the sequencing template. Sequencing used immunoSEQ multiplex PCR; TCRdb keeps in-frame clones, though not all of them. The sample contains roughly 260,000 clones, none of them singletons. This clone has at least ten counts. No antigen is known for it. Gene names follow the mouse nomenclature. The read terminates 4 residues before the CDR3 end, so the remaining end is supplied by the germline J gene.

The clonotype comes from a C3H/HeJ mouse with alopecia areata. The strain's MHC: H2-k. The genes are TRBV19 and TRBJ2-3; TRBD1 matches 9 bases. Sequenced: CD4+ T cells sorted from a lymph node. Incomplete CDR3 DNA: TGTGCCAGCAGTCGACCGGGACAGGGATTGGGTGCAGAA. Translated, it gives CASSRPGQGLGAE. The entire CDR3 is CASSRPGQGLGAETLYF.